This T cell receptor beta chain originates from a study of blood T cell repertoires in COVID-19. Two consecutive negative NP/OP PCR tests, clearance, or resolved symptoms defined Cohort 3 recovery. TCRdb keeps only in-frame clones here, not all; method: immunoSEQ multiplex PCR. The sample holds roughly 230,000 clones, 65% to 85% seen once. V gave up 0 bases and J gave up 4 bases; unmatched junction bases: 7. Looked up from germline, CDR1 is SGDLS and CDR2 is YYNGEE. This CDR3 region has 16 residues. The chain combines TRBV9 with TRBJ2-1, with 7 bases matching TRBD2. The clonotype originates from a man in his fifties who had recovered from COVID-19. The source material was PBMCs or T cells enriched from blood (not recorded which). CDR3 coding DNA: TGTGCCAGCAGCGTAGATCACGGCGGGGGATACAATGAGCAGTTCTTC. It is translated as CASSVDHGGGYNEQFF. Full variable domain (outside the CDR3, taken from reference TRBV9 and TRBJ2-1): DSGVTQTPKHLITATGQRVTLRCSPRSGDLSVYWYQQSLDQGLQFLIQYYNGEERAKGNILERFSAQQFPDLHSELNLSSLELGDSALYFCASSVDHGGGYNEQFFGPGTRLTVL.